These 14 T cell receptor beta chains originate from one sample sequenced in a study of T cell changes during pregnancy in multiple sclerosis. TCRdb keeps only in-frame clones here, not all; method: immunoSEQ multiplex PCR. The sample has 30,000 to 35,000 clones, around nine tenths seen once. The material was CD8+ T cells from peripheral blood mononuclear cells, obtained in the first trimester of pregnancy. Every receptor here comes from a female donor with multiple sclerosis, enrolled in a pregnancy study.

The chain has TRBV10-3 and TRBJ1-3, with 11 bases fitting TRBD1. From germline, CDR1 is ENHRY and CDR2 SYGVKD. This CDR3 is 17 amino acids long. The trim removed 0 bases at V and 0 bases at J, leaving 1 base unmatched. CDR3 in DNA: TGTGCCATCAGTGAGTCCGGGACAGGGGGCTCTGGAAACACCATATATTTT. It encodes CAISESGTGGSGNTIYF.

V usage is TRBV10-3 and J usage is TRBJ2-2; 8 bases line up with TRBD2. The CDR3 sequence is 15 residues long. With 7 bases clipped from V and 5 bases from J, the junction kept 9 bases outside the gene matches. CDR1 ENHRY and CDR2 SYGVKD come from the germline V gene. CDR3 residues: CAINWAGGGTGELFF. The CDR3 DNA sequence: TGTGCCATCAACTGGGCGGGAGGAGGTACCGGGGAGCTGTTTTTT.

The rearrangement joins TRBV29-1 to TRBJ2-1, with D perhaps TRBD1 (6 bases). Trimming removed 4 bases at V and 7 bases at J, with 11 bases between. This CDR3 has 12 amino acids. CDR1 is SQVTM and CDR2 is ANQGSEA in the germline V gene. This chain's CDR3 is CSVVGTTNEQFF. In DNA, the CDR3 is TGCAGCGTTGTAGGGACAACGAATGAGCAGTTCTTC.

V gene TRBV5-4 combines with J gene TRBJ2-7; D is perhaps TRBD1 (6 bases). V gave up 8 bases and J gave up 2 bases, with 14 bases separating them. Germline V gene data show CDR1 as SGHNT and CDR2 as YYREEE (reference sequence). CDR3 length equals 13 residues. The CDR3 sequence: CASSTGRAYEQYF. The CDR3, as DNA: TGTGCCAGTTCTACAGGGCGCGCCTACGAGCAGTACTTC.

This chain joins TRBV13 and TRBJ1-3, with TRBD1 as a possible D gene (6 bases). The CDR3 sequence is 14 residues long. With 6 bases removed from V and 0 bases from J, the gap between germline ends came to 9 bases. Looked up from germline, CDR1 is PRHDT and CDR2 is FYEKMQ (reference sequence). The CDR3 spells CASRRTASGNTIYF. CDR3 sequence (DNA): TGTGCCAGCAGAAGGACAGCCTCTGGAAACACCATATATTTT.

The chain links TRBV18 to TRBJ2-1, with 7 bases fitting TRBD2. CDR1 is KGHSH and CDR2 is LQKENI in the germline V gene. The CDR3 is made up of 15 amino acids. The V and J ends lost 0 bases and 5 bases, in that order; junction bases with no gene match: 4. In DNA, the CDR3 is TGTGCCAGCTCACCACCCCAGCGGGGCGACAATGAGCAGTTCTTC. Translating gives CASSPPQRGDNEQFF.

V usage is TRBV28 and J usage is TRBJ1-1, with D unclear. Germline CDR1 is MDHEN and CDR2 is SYDVKM. The germline V and J ends were trimmed by 8 bases and 4 bases, with 8 bases remaining between them. CDR3 length equals 11 residues. The DNA of the CDR3 is TGTGCCAGCTTACGGGGCACTGAAGCTTTCTTT. Its protein is CASLRGTEAFF.

The chain combines TRBV28 with TRBJ2-3, with D unclear. The length of the CDR3 is 14 residues. CDR1 is MDHEN, CDR2 SYDVKM, per germline. V was trimmed by 3 bases and J by 5 bases, leaving 12 bases between them. The CDR3 DNA is TGTGCCAGCAGTTTTGAGGTAGGCCGAGATACGCAGTATTTT. Amino acid sequence: CASSFEVGRDTQYF.

The rearrangement links TRBV13 to TRBJ2-1, with 13 bases fitting TRBD2. The trim removed 1 base at V and 7 bases at J, leaving 4 bases unmatched. This CDR3 has 16 amino acids. The germline V gene encodes CDR1 PRHDT and CDR2 FYEKMQ (reference sequence). CDR3 in amino acids: CASSLVALAGGNEQFF. In DNA form, the CDR3 reads TGTGCCAGCAGCTTAGTGGCACTAGCGGGGGGGAATGAGCAGTTCTTC.

The chain is built from TRBV7-9 and TRBJ1-4; D is possibly TRBD1 (6 bases). This CDR3 comprises 15 residues. Germline values: CDR1 SEHNR, CDR2 FQNEAQ (reference sequence). The germline V and J ends were trimmed by 3 bases and 7 bases, with 15 bases remaining between them. CDR3 bases: TGTGCCAGCAGCTTTCCCGACAGGAATCGTGAAAAACTGTTTTTT. The encoded protein is CASSFPDRNREKLFF.

The rearrangement uses TRBV4-1 and TRBJ2-3; 8 nucleotides match TRBD2. Trimming at V came to 2 bases and at J to 2 bases, leaving 6 bases not matched to a gene. The germline V gene has CDR1 MGHRA and CDR2 YSYEKL. This CDR3 spans 16 amino acids. CDR3: CASSQKAGDLTDTQYF. In DNA form, the CDR3 reads TGCGCCAGCAGCCAAAAAGCGGGAGACCTCACAGATACGCAGTATTTT.

This chain connects TRBV27 to TRBJ2-1; the match to TRBD2 covers 7 bases. This CDR3 spans 14 amino acids. CDR1 and CDR2 from the germline V gene are MNHEY and SMNVEV (reference sequence). Trimming cost V 5 bases and J 5 bases; bases outside gene matches: 6. This CDR3 reads CASSRRDYNNEQFF. DNA for the CDR3: TGTGCCAGCAGTAGAAGGGACTACAACAATGAGCAGTTCTTC.

The CDR3 is CASLGLGYGYTF. In nucleotides, the CDR3 is TGTGCCAGCTTGGGACTGGGGTATGGCTACACCTTC. The genes are TRBV7-9 and TRBJ1-2; D perhaps matches TRBD1 (5 bases). Trimming cost V 8 bases and J 5 bases, with 12 bases left between them. The CDR3 is made up of 12 amino acids. Germline CDR1 and CDR2: SEHNR and FQNEAQ (reference sequence).

The chain is built from TRBV28 and TRBJ2-2, with TRBD1 matching over 8 bases. The V gene's germline CDR1 is MDHEN and CDR2 SYDVKM. The CDR3 has 15 residues. The V gene end was trimmed by 3 bases and the J gene end by 7 bases; junction bases not matched to a gene: 7. CDR3 in DNA: TGTGCCAGCAGTTTTATCCAGGGGGCGAACGGGGAGCTGTTTTTT. Protein product: CASSFIQGANGELFF.